A single sample gave rise to the 3 T cell receptor beta chains below, sequenced in a study of cytomegalovirus exposure and HLA in healthy donors. Researchers ran the PCR with 60 Vbeta and 13 Jbeta primers. Generated by immunoSEQ multiplex PCR, the TCRdb table keeps only in-frame clones and is missing some. This table holds about 110,000 clones, roughly 13% found once. The sample taken for sequencing was PBMCs. Every receptor here comes from a middle-aged man in good health and CMV-seropositive.

This clone turned up a few times. The chain employs TRBV19 and TRBJ2-3, with 7 bases lining up with TRBD2. Germline V gene lookup returns CDR1 LNHDA and CDR2 SQIVND (reference sequence). V shed 4 bases, J shed 2 bases, and the junction held 6 bases outside the gene matches. This CDR3 is built from 15 residues. CDR3 in amino acids: CASSSAGVYTDTQYF. DNA for the CDR3: TGTGCCAGTAGTAGTGCGGGGGTCTACACAGATACGCAGTATTTT.

As regards this clone: One end of the junction does not line up with germline, which may come from a read error. The chain has TRBV27 and TRBJ1-5, with D unresolved. Germline lookup yields CDR1 MNHEY and CDR2 SMNVEV (reference sequence). The CDR3 is 14 amino acids. Here the CDR3 reads CASSLSREDQHQNF. CDR3 in DNA: TGTGCCAGCAGTTTAAGTAGGGAGGATCAGCACCAGAATTTT.

This clone was detected a few times. The genes are TRBV28 and TRBJ1-1; tentative D call: TRBD1 (5 bases). Germline CDR1 MDHEN, CDR2 SYDVKM. This CDR3 is built from 16 residues. Between the trimmed V and J ends, which lost 3 bases and 1 base, there was a span of 15 bases. The CDR3 bases are TGTGCCAGCAGTTTCCGTGCTAGGGGTAAGAACACTGAAGCTTTCTTT. Translation: CASSFRARGKNTEAFF.